A single sample gave rise to the 4 T cell receptor beta chains below, sequenced in a study of T cells after posttransplantation cyclophosphamide. Sampled 1 year posttransplant, controls received myeloablative marrow transplants, methotrexate and a calcineurin inhibitor. Only in-frame clones appear in the TCRdb table, and some are missing; sequencing was by immunoSEQ multiplex PCR. The sample carries approximately 9,300 clones, more than 80% recorded once. This specimen was PBMCs, taken around 450 days after allogeneic stem cell transplant with calcineurin inhibitor and methotrexate. The receptors come from a male patient aged 50 to 60 who received an allogeneic stem cell transplant from an unrelated donor, was CMV-positive, and had chronic GVHD only. A subset of T cells may come from the graft donor.

The rearrangement links TRBV11-3 to TRBJ2-7; D is perhaps TRBD2 (5 bases). The CDR3 length is 13 residues. CDR1 and CDR2 from the germline V gene are SGHNT and YENEEA. Trimming left V 3 bases short and J 7 bases short, with 13 bases between. The DNA for the CDR3 is TGTGCCAGCAGCTTTAGCGAGCCGGGGGAGCAGTACTTC. It codes for CASSFSEPGEQYF.

This clone has just one count. CDR3: CASSPTTSRYNEQFF. The CDR3 DNA reads TGCGCCAGCAGCCCGACCACTAGCAGATACAATGAGCAGTTCTTC. The gene calls are TRBV10-2 and TRBJ2-1; TRBD2 is a possible D gene (6 bases). Germline-derived CDR1 and CDR2 are WSHSY and SAAADI. The CDR3 extends over 15 amino acids. Trimming took 6 bases from V and 4 from J, leaving 16 bases between them.

This clone was found a few times. The rearrangement links TRBV9 to TRBJ2-6, with D perhaps matching TRBD1 (5 bases). Germline assignment: CDR1 SGDLS and CDR2 YYNGEE. The CDR3 sequence is 15 residues long. Trimming left V 2 bases short and J 2 bases short, with 8 bases between. The CDR3 sequence is CASSVRVTGANVLTF. As DNA, the CDR3 is TGTGCCAGCAGCGTCAGGGTAACTGGGGCCAACGTCCTGACTTTC. The entire variable domain, with the rest obtained from reference TRBV9 and TRBJ2-6, is as follows: DSGVTQTPKHLITATGQRVTLRCSPRSGDLSVYWYQQSLDQGLQFLIQYYNGEERAKGNILERFSAQQFPDLHSELNLSSLELGDSALYFCASSVRVTGANVLTFGAGSRLTVL.

V gene TRBV12-5 combines with J gene TRBJ2-2, with a weak D call TRBD1 (6 bases). Germline V gene sequence: CDR1 LGHNT, CDR2 FRNRAP. Trimming stripped 3 bases from V and 4 bases from J, with 21 bases between. CDR3 length equals 18 residues. The CDR3 DNA is TGTGCTAGTGGTTTTCATATAGACAGGCCCATCCTCACCGGGGAGCTGTTTTTT. This gives the protein CASGFHIDRPILTGELFF. Looking up the rest from reference TRBV12-5 and TRBJ2-2 gives the full variable domain: DARVTQTPRHKVTEMGQEVTMRCQPILGHNTVFWYRQTMMQGLELLAYFRNRAPLDDSGMPKDRFSAEMPDATLATLKIQPSEPRDSAVYFCASGFHIDRPILTGELFFGEGSRLTVL.